The T cell receptor beta chain under discussion was sequenced for a study of blood T cell repertoires in COVID-19. For the study at large: The United States, Italy and Spain were the sources of the acute and convalescent COVID-19 samples. T cells, B-cell-depleted T cells, or PBMCs provided the cDNA or gDNA that served as material.

In the original workflow: Counts of nucleated cells, estimated from reference gene primer amplification, were obtained. Measured with immunoSEQ multiplex PCR; TCRdb has only the in-frame clones, and not every one. D and trimming come from the DNA, and the V and J calls and clone size come from that table. The table records hundreds of thousands of clones, approximately 83% of them present only once. The germline gives CDR1 SEHNR, CDR2 FQNEAQ (reference sequence). The length of the CDR3 is 15 residues. The germline V and J ends were trimmed by 5 bases and 7 bases, with 18 bases remaining between them. The Seattle patients, enrolled during active infection, were followed longitudinally.

Sequenced sample: peripheral blood. The rearrangement uses TRBV7-9 and TRBJ2-1, with TRBD2 as a possible D gene (6 bases). The source of this sequence is a woman aged 25 to 45 with COVID-19, enrolled during active disease. The CDR3 loop is CASSTGTFSLNEQFF. CDR3 nucleotide sequence: TGTGCCAGCAGCACCGGGACTTTCTCTCTTAATGAGCAGTTCTTC.